The present entry profiles one T cell receptor (beta chain) with its context. The sample comes from a study of blood T cell repertoires in COVID-19. The wider study: There were acute and convalescent COVID-19 samples, and they came from the United States, Italy and Spain. From T cells, B-cell-depleted T cells, or PBMCs came the material, which was cDNA or gDNA.

In the original analysis: Cell counts per sample came from amplifying reference gene primers. Generated by immunoSEQ multiplex PCR, the TCRdb table keeps only in-frame clones and is missing some. The V and J calls and clone size were taken over from that table, and D and trimming were inferred from the DNA. The repertoire holds about 200,000 clones, with roughly 75% as singletons. The V gene end was trimmed by 4 bases and the J gene end by 8 bases; junction bases not matched to a gene: 12. Germline lookup yields CDR1 MNHNS and CDR2 SASEGT. This CDR3 is built from 18 residues. This TCR came from a woman aged 70-85 years with acute or convalescent COVID-19. V is TRBV6-1 and J is TRBJ2-2; 14 bases are shared with TRBD2. The sequencing input was peripheral blood. In DNA form, the CDR3 reads TGTGCCAGCAGTGCCTACGGATCCGGGACTAGCGGGGGAGGGGAGCTGTTTTTT. Its protein product is CASSAYGSGTSGGGELFF.